Presented here are 21 T cell receptor beta chains from one specimen sequenced in a study of T cell responses to AZD1222 COVID-19 vaccine (dated by TCRdb to the early 2020s). The library was built by means of the immunoSEQ multiplex PCR assay. TCRdb obtained this table from immuneACCESS and retained in-frame rearrangements with V and J assigned. These tables miss some clones; where compared with another copy, unresolved V genes account for less than half of the shortfall, and the remainder is unexplained. In all, the sample holds tens of thousands of clones, and approximately 91% of those were seen once. In total, the top ten clones hold 15% to 20% of the sample. The sample's time point label, in plain terms: baseline before first vaccination. Sample: peripheral blood, taken on day 0 of AZD1222 vaccination. The receptors stem from an adult in good health.

This chain connects TRBV15 to TRBJ2-3, with D unresolved. CDR3 size: 11 residues. Germline-derived CDR1 and CDR2 are LNHNV and YYDKDF (reference sequence). Between the trimmed V and J ends, which lost 5 bases and 3 bases, there was a span of 3 bases. The chain's CDR3 is CATSATDTQYF. Written as DNA, the CDR3 is TGTGCCACCAGCGCGACAGATACGCAGTATTTT.

The chain couples TRBV11-2 to TRBJ2-1; 10 bases map to TRBD2. Germline-derived CDR1 and CDR2 are SGHAT and FQNNGV. The V gene end was trimmed by 5 bases and the J gene end by 6 bases; junction bases not matched to a gene: 7. The CDR3 consists of 15 residues. CDR3 sequence reads: CASSRTSGGLNEQFF. The CDR3 DNA is TGTGCCAGCAGCCGGACTAGCGGAGGGCTCAATGAGCAGTTCTTC. Complete variable domain (other parts from reference TRBV11-2 and TRBJ2-1): EAGVAQSPRYKIIEKRQSVAFWCNPISGHATLYWYQQILGQGPKLLIQFQNNGVVDDSQLPKDRFSAERLKGVDSTLKIQPAKLEDSAVYLCASSRTSGGLNEQFFGPGTRLTVL.

The chain employs TRBV20-1 and TRBJ1-2, with 10 bases aligning to TRBD1. Unmatched junction bases numbered 4, after V lost 5 bases and J lost 7 bases. Germline-derived CDR1 and CDR2 are DFQATT and SNEGSKA (reference sequence). The CDR3 is 12 residues long. The CDR3 bases are TGCAGTGCTGGTGGACAGGGGGTTGGCTACACCTTC. Amino acids: CSAGGQGVGYTF.

The chain combines TRBV5-4 with TRBJ2-1; 8 bases agree with TRBD1. V dropped 4 bases and J dropped 6; count of bases not matched to a gene: 6. Germline V CDR1 and CDR2: SGHNT, YYREEE (reference sequence). The CDR3 totals 14 residues. The CDR3 reads CASSTITGGNEQFF. In DNA form, the CDR3 reads TGTGCCAGCAGCACCATTACAGGGGGCAATGAGCAGTTCTTC.

In its sample, this clone was seen once. V and J are TRBV11-3 and TRBJ1-1; maybe TRBD1 (5 bases). The CDR3 consists of 13 residues. Trimming left V 5 bases short and J 5 bases short, with 12 bases between. CDR1 and CDR2 (germline): SGHNT, YENEEA. CDR3: CASSQRGGTEAFF. The CDR3 nucleotides read TGTGCCAGCAGCCAGCGTGGGGGGACTGAAGCTTTCTTT.

V is TRBV7-9 and J is TRBJ1-1, with D perhaps matching TRBD1 (6 bases). The V and J ends lost 5 bases and 6 bases respectively, with 16 bases between them. Germline CDR1 reads SEHNR; CDR2 reads FQNEAQ (reference sequence). The CDR3 consists of 14 residues. Here the CDR3 reads CASSLLQGWAEAFF. CDR3 sequence (DNA): TGTGCCAGCAGCCTTTTACAGGGTTGGGCTGAAGCTTTCTTT.

V usage is TRBV10-2 and J usage is TRBJ2-5; 9 bases are a match to TRBD2. Trimming removed 7 bases from V and 1 base from J; junction bases left unmatched: 1. The germline CDR1 and CDR2 sequences are WSHSY and SAAADI. The CDR3 contains 13 residues. CDR3 DNA: TGCGCCAGCAAGACTAGCGGCCAAGAGACCCAGTACTTC. Translation gives CASKTSGQETQYF.

V gene TRBV21-1 combines with J gene TRBJ2-7. TRBV21-1 is termed a pseudogene. CDR3 size: 13 residues. The DNA for the CDR3 is TGTGCCAGCGGAACCCGGGACCCCTACGAGCAGTACTTC. Its translation is CASGTRDPYEQYF.

This chain connects TRBV11-2 to TRBJ1-4; TRBD1 agrees at 7 bases. The CDR3 consists of 14 residues. Germline V CDR1 and CDR2: SGHAT, FQNNGV. The V and J ends lost 7 bases and 5 bases, in that order; junction bases with no gene match: 7. The CDR3 region has the DNA TGTGCCAGCACTACGACAGGGTGGAATGAAAAACTGTTTTTT. Its protein product is CASTTTGWNEKLFF.

The chain is built from TRBV7-9 and TRBJ2-7; no clear D. Germline CDR1 SEHNR, CDR2 FQNEAQ (reference sequence). The CDR3 sequence is 13 residues long. V was trimmed by 5 bases and J by 2 bases, leaving 10 bases between them. CDR3 nucleotide sequence: TGTGCCAGCAGCCTCAGTGAGCCCTACGAGCAGTACTTC. Translation: CASSLSEPYEQYF. Complete variable domain (other parts from reference TRBV7-9 and TRBJ2-7): DTGVSQNPRHKITKRGQNVTFRCDPISEHNRLYWYRQTLGQGPEFLTYFQNEAQLEKSRLLSDRFSAERPKGSFSTLEIQRTEQGDSAMYLCASSLSEPYEQYFGPGTRLTVT.

This clone was recorded only once. The chain combines TRBV24-1 with TRBJ1-5; D unresolved. CDR1 and CDR2 from the germline V gene are KGHDR and SFDVKD. The CDR3 runs to 13 residues. Trimming took off 0 bases at V and 8 bases at J, with 7 bases between the two ends. CDR3 amino acids: CATSDLSWEPQHF. CDR3 bases: TGTGCCACCAGTGATTTGAGCTGGGAGCCCCAGCATTTT.

The chain joins TRBV7-2 to TRBJ1-2; maybe TRBD1 (5 bases). This CDR3 has 18 amino acids. Per germline, CDR1 SGHTA and CDR2 FQGNSA. Trimming left V 2 bases short and J 1 base short, with 20 bases between. This chain's CDR3 is CASSLLSRFGGVNYGYTF. The CDR3 DNA is TGTGCCAGCAGCTTACTCAGCCGGTTCGGGGGGGTTAACTATGGCTACACCTTC.

This chain joins TRBV5-1 and TRBJ2-3; TRBD2 matches at 10 bases. Germline CDR1 reads SGHRS; CDR2 reads YFSETQ. The CDR3 runs 16 residues. Trimming removed 5 bases from V and 4 bases from J; junction bases left unmatched: 10. The CDR3 nucleotides read TGCGCCAGCAGGCGGTCGGCTAGCGGGAGTCCAGATACGCAGTATTTT. Amino acid sequence: CASRRSASGSPDTQYF.

The V and J genes are TRBV15 and TRBJ2-2, with unresolved D. Germline-derived CDR1 and CDR2 are LNHNV and YYDKDF (reference sequence). The CDR3 has 15 amino acids. Between the trimmed V and J ends, which lost 0 bases and 4 bases, there was a span of 9 bases. The CDR3 loop is CATSRDPGGTGELFF. The CDR3 DNA reads TGTGCCACCAGCAGAGACCCGGGTGGCACCGGGGAGCTGTTTTTT.

CDR3 sequence reads: CASSPGILSNQPQHF. The CDR3 region has the DNA TGTGCCAGCAGCCCCGGGATACTTTCCAATCAGCCCCAGCATTTT. This chain connects TRBV5-5 to TRBJ1-5; D gene ambiguous. The V gene lost 4 bases and the J gene lost 3 bases, with 14 bases spanning the gap. Germline CDR1 reads SGHKS; CDR2 reads YYEKEE (reference sequence). The CDR3 is 15 residues long.

The chain joins TRBV7-2 to TRBJ2-7, with D unresolved. Germline V gene lookup returns CDR1 SGHTA and CDR2 FQGNSA. This CDR3 comprises 13 residues. Trimming removed 5 bases at V and 4 bases at J, with 12 bases between. CDR3 sequence (DNA): TGTGCCAGCAGCCCATCACCCGCTTACGAGCAGTACTTC. Encoded protein: CASSPSPAYEQYF.

This clone was seen just once. This chain joins TRBV6-5 and TRBJ2-7; 10 bases are a match to TRBD2. The CDR3 runs 15 residues. Trimming took 4 bases from V and 6 from J; bases not matched to a gene: 9. CDR1 MNHEY and CDR2 SVGAGI come from the germline V gene. CDR3 DNA: TGTGCCAGCAGTTCCGGGCCTAGCGGGGGTATCGAGCAGTACTTC. Its protein is CASSSGPSGGIEQYF.

The chain combines TRBV7-2 with TRBJ1-1; no clear D. CDR1 SGHTA and CDR2 FQGNSA come from the germline V gene. The V gene lost 4 bases and the J gene lost 1 base, with 7 bases spanning the gap. This CDR3 contains 13 residues. In DNA, the CDR3 is TGTGCCAGCAGCTCAGACTGGAACACTGAAGCTTTCTTT. Translation: CASSSDWNTEAFF.

V gene TRBV28 combines with J gene TRBJ1-3; tentative D call: TRBD1 (5 bases). Germline V gene lookup returns CDR1 MDHEN and CDR2 SYDVKM. The CDR3 has 14 residues. V lost 7 bases and J lost 4, with 14 bases in between. The CDR3 loop reads CASKPARAGNTIYF. In DNA, the CDR3 is TGTGCCAGCAAGCCCGCCAGGGCGGGAAACACCATATATTTT.

V is TRBV12-3 or TRBV12-4 and J is TRBJ2-2, with D possibly called TRBD1 or TRBD2 (5 bases each). The CDR3 is made up of 13 amino acids. Trimming removed 7 bases from V and 6 bases from J, with 12 bases in between. This CDR3 is CASTLLGAGELFF. Here the CDR3 DNA reads TGTGCCAGCACTCTACTAGGGGCCGGGGAGCTGTTTTTT.

This chain uses TRBV6-5 with TRBJ1-2, with TRBD1 matching 7 bases. CDR3 length: 15 residues. Germline V gene lookup returns CDR1 MNHEY and CDR2 SVGAGI. V was pared by 1 base and J by 4 bases, with 6 bases of the junction left unmatched. The chain's CDR3 is CASSYYATGSYGYTF. The CDR3 region has the DNA TGTGCCAGCAGTTACTACGCGACAGGGTCCTATGGCTACACCTTC.